The rows below give T cell receptor beta chains drawn from one sample of a study of tumor-infiltrating lymphocytes in primary liver carcinoma. Using its own MiXCR run on the multiplex PCR reads, TCRdb lists one record per CDR3 protein. The data show 100,000 to 150,000 distinct CDR3 sequences, 64% seen once. The specimen sequenced was liver tumor tissue from sampling region 3. The receptors shown here come from an older woman with primary liver carcinoma and hepatitis B virus infection. Each CDR3 is given with its conserved first and last residue. D genes are given only for firm matches. Clone size appears in some rows only: once, few, many, or a class for an expanded clone.

d_call clone_size v_call cdr3_aa
TRBD1 . TRBV11-2 CANSLGGTGANVLTF
. . TRBV10-3 CAISGASGGESSYEQYF
TRBD1 . TRBV7-8 CASTYLQGPSYEQYF
. . TRBV11-1 CTSSLDETQYF
. . TRBV11-2 CASSLDGGIGNYGYTF
TRBD2 . TRBV2 CASSVLATRSEQYF
. . TRBV2 CASSEQVADEAFF
. many TRBV6-5 CASSWDNSGANVLTF
TRBD2 once TRBV6-1 CASRTQSRGAGELFF
. few TRBV18 CASSPVEQFEQYF
TRBD1 many TRBV10-1 CASSESRTGGDEAFF
. few TRBV11-2 CASTLVRHEQCF
. . TRBV29-1 CRVGQTPDGSLADTQYF
. many TRBV7-9 CASSPHQGQFF
TRBD2 . TRBV11-2 CAISAQLARGGTQYF
TRBD2 . TRBV11-2 CASSPWGGQETQYF
. . TRBV6-4 CASSDSEARENTGELFF
. many TRBV4-1 CASSQGWGGYQPQHF
TRBD2 . TRBV29-1 CSVDPVTSGYNEQFF